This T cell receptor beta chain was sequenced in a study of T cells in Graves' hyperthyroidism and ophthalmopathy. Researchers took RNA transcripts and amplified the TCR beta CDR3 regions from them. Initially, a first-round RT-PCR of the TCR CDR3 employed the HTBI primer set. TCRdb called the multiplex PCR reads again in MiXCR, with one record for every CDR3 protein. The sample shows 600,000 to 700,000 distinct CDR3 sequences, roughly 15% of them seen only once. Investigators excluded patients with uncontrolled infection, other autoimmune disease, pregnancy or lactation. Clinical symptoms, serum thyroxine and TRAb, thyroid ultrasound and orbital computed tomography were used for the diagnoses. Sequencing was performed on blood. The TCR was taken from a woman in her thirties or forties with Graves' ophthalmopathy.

The CDR3 protein is CASSGVLPAATEAFF. The CDR3 bases are TGTGCCAGCAGCGGGGTCCTACCCGCCGCCACTGAAGCTTTCTTT. This chain joins TRBV7-9 and TRBJ1-1; unclear D gene. The ends were cut back, 5 bases at V and 4 bases at J, with 17 bases in the middle. The CDR3 consists of 15 residues. Germline V gives CDR1 SEHNR, CDR2 FQNEAQ (reference sequence).